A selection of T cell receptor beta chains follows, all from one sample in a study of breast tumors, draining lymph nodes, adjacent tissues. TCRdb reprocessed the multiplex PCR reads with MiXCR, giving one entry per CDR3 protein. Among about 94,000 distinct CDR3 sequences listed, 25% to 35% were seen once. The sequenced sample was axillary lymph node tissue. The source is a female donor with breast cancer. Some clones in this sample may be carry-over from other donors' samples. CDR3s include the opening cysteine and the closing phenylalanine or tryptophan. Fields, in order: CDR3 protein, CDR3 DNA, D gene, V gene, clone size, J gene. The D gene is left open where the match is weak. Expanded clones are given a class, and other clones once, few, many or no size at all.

CASSQEIQVFSNQPQHF,TGCGCCAGCAGCCAGGAAATACAGGTCTTCAGCAATCAGCCCCAGCATTTT,.,TRBV4-3,many,TRBJ1-5
CASCRQLDTVYYEQYF,TGTGCCAGCTGCCGACAATTGGATACGGTATACTACGAGCAGTACTTC,.,TRBV12-3/TRBV12-4,many,TRBJ2-7
CSALAGGAYAQYF,TGCAGTGCACTAGCGGGAGGGGCGTACGCGCAGTACTTC,TRBD2,TRBV20-1,few,TRBJ2-7
CASSQAGTGSQETQYF,TGCGCCAGCAGTCAGGCCGGGACAGGGAGCCAAGAGACCCAGTACTTC,TRBD1,TRBV5-1,.,TRBJ2-5
CASSQDRGQGYTF,TGCGCCAGCAGCCAGGACAGGGGGCAGGGCTACACCTTC,TRBD1,TRBV4-1,.,TRBJ1-2
CSARNYTTLAVEQYF,TGCAGTGCTAGAAACTATACCACTCTGGCAGTCGAGCAGTACTTC,.,TRBV20-1,.,TRBJ2-7
CASRGDIPEQFF,TGTGCCAGCAGAGGGGACATACCTGAGCAGTTCTTC,.,TRBV2,many,TRBJ2-1
CASSLGPGNSPLHF,TGTGCCAGCAGCTTAGGACCCGGAAATTCACCCCTCCACTTT,.,TRBV7-8,many,TRBJ1-6
CASSDGALALYKQYF,TGTGCCAGCAGTGATGGGGCCCTGGCTCTCTACAAGCAGTACTTC,.,TRBV6-2/TRBV6-3,.,TRBJ2-7
CASSQHRGTYNEQFF,TGTGCCAGCAGCCAGCACAGGGGAACTTACAATGAGCAGTTCTTC,TRBD1,TRBV11-3,.,TRBJ2-1
CASSFTDGIQYF,TGTGCCAGCAGTTTTACCGACGGCATTCAGTACTTC,.,TRBV28,few,TRBJ2-4
CASSLLGLNTEAFF,TGCGCCAGCAGCTTATTAGGTCTGAACACTGAAGCTTTCTTT,.,TRBV5-1,many,TRBJ1-1
CASRSSSQIDYGYTF,TGTGCCAGCAGGTCGTCCTCTCAGATCGACTATGGCTACACCTTC,.,TRBV6-5,many,TRBJ1-2
CASSHSRVSNELFF,TGTGCCAGCAGCCATTCGCGGGTTTCTAACGAGCTGTTTTTT,.,TRBV7-6,.,TRBJ2-2
CSVGSGGSYEQYF,TGCAGCGTTGGGTCCGGGGGGAGCTACGAGCAGTACTTC,TRBD2,TRBV29-1,.,TRBJ2-7
CSLVYQGRDEQYF,TGCAGCTTAGTATACCAGGGACGAGACGAGCAGTACTTC,.,TRBV29-1,.,TRBJ2-7
CASSTGTGGLMDSDYTF,TGTGCCAGCAGTACCGGGACAGGGGGCTTAATGGACTCTGACTACACCTTC,TRBD1,TRBV6-5,many,TRBJ1-2
CASSSPPVGRADTQYF,TGTGCCAGCAGCTCGCCTCCCGTGGGAAGGGCCGATACGCAGTATTTT,.,TRBV7-2,many,TRBJ2-3
CASSSGRDNEQYF,TGTGCCAGCAGTTCAGGACGGGACAATGAGCAGTACTTC,.,TRBV7-3,.,TRBJ2-7
CASSLGPHEQYF,TGTGCCAGCAGTTTAGGCCCCCACGAGCAGTACTTC,.,TRBV12-3/TRBV12-4,many,TRBJ2-7
CAWSVLALNEKLFF,TGTGCCTGGAGTGTACTTGCCCTTAATGAAAAACTGTTTTTT,.,TRBV30,few,TRBJ1-4
CASSDLREGRGEQFF,TGTGCCAGCAGTGACTTGCGGGAGGGCCGGGGTGAGCAGTTCTTC,TRBD2,TRBV25-1,.,TRBJ2-1
CASSLPGEGTEAFF,TGTGCCAGCAGTTTACCAGGGGAAGGTACTGAAGCTTTCTTT,.,TRBV28,once,TRBJ1-1
CACTTDPSGANVLTF,TGTGCCTGTACCACGGATCCCTCTGGGGCCAACGTCCTGACTTTC,.,TRBV30,.,TRBJ2-6
CASSQGSGRETQYF,TGCGCCAGCAGCCAAGGTAGCGGGAGAGAGACCCAGTACTTC,TRBD2,TRBV4-1,many,TRBJ2-5
CASSQVAYTYEQYF,TGCGCCAGCAGCCAAGTAGCGTATACCTACGAGCAGTACTTC,.,TRBV4-1,many,TRBJ2-7
CASSQGDATNEKLFF,TGCGCCAGCAGCCAAGGGGATGCAACTAATGAAAAACTGTTTTTT,.,TRBV4-1,many,TRBJ1-4
CAWNVQRGTDTQYF,TGTGCCTGGAATGTACAGCGGGGCACAGATACGCAGTATTTT,.,TRBV30,many,TRBJ2-3
CSGVLAGSTDTQYF,TGCAGTGGCGTACTAGCGGGTAGCACAGATACGCAGTATTTT,TRBD2,TRBV20-1,many,TRBJ2-3
CASSRLAGGPETQYF,TGTGCCAGCAGCCGACTAGCGGGAGGGCCAGAGACCCAGTACTTC,TRBD2,TRBV14,many,TRBJ2-5
CASSLDSAPDTQYF,TGTGCCAGCAGCTTAGACTCTGCGCCAGATACGCAGTATTTT,.,TRBV7-9,many,TRBJ2-3
CASSAYWDQPQHF,TGTGCCAGCAGCGCGTATTGGGATCAGCCCCAGCATTTT,.,TRBV9,.,TRBJ1-5
CASSLNRGTDTQYF,TGTGCCAGTAGTCTGAACAGGGGAACAGATACGCAGTATTTT,TRBD1,TRBV19,many,TRBJ2-3
CASSRGQANAIRGQPQHF,TGTGCCAGCAGCCGGGGACAGGCTAACGCAATCAGAGGGCAGCCCCAGCATTTT,TRBD1,TRBV12-3/TRBV12-4,many,TRBJ1-5
CASSLESVDYRTDTQYF,TGTGCCAGCAGCTTAGAATCGGTTGACTACCGCACAGATACGCAGTATTTT,.,TRBV7-6,many,TRBJ2-3
CASSLGDGYEQYF,TGTGCCAGCAGTTTAGGGGACGGCTACGAGCAGTACTTC,.,TRBV27,many,TRBJ2-7
CASSLAWQDNYGYTF,TGTGCCAGCAGCTTAGCTTGGCAGGACAACTATGGCTACACCTTC,.,TRBV7-2,many,TRBJ1-2
CSVPGLAGGPRFDEQFF,TGCAGTGTCCCGGGACTAGCGGGAGGGCCACGGTTTGATGAGCAGTTCTTC,TRBD2,TRBV20-1,.,TRBJ2-1
CASSVDSGSGETQYF,TGTGCCAGCAGCGTAGACAGCGGGAGTGGGGAGACCCAGTACTTC,TRBD2,TRBV9,many,TRBJ2-5
CASSYYPLAPNQPQHF,TGTGCCAGCAGTTACTACCCTTTAGCCCCCAATCAGCCCCAGCATTTT,.,TRBV10-2,.,TRBJ1-5
CATSDAVGSREQYF,TGTGCCACCAGTGATGCCGTCGGGTCGCGCGAGCAGTACTTC,.,TRBV24-1,.,TRBJ2-7
CASSSTLGGASTDTQYF,TGTGCCAGCAGCTCAACCTTAGGGGGGGCTAGCACAGATACGCAGTATTTT,.,TRBV11-2,many,TRBJ2-3
CASSLASYGYTIYF,TGTGCCAGCAGCTTGGCGAGCTATGGCTACACCATATATTTT,.,TRBV7-2,once,TRBJ1-3
CASSWATGGSEDTQYF,TGCGCCAGCAGCTGGGCAACAGGGGGCTCCGAAGATACGCAGTATTTT,TRBD1,TRBV5-1,many,TRBJ2-3
CASSIGRGAPYEQHF,TGTGCCAGCAGCATCGGACGGGGGGCTCCCTACGAGCAGCACTTC,.,TRBV12-3/TRBV12-4,.,TRBJ2-7
CASSRGLEETQYF,TGTGCCAGCTCACGGGGGTTGGAAGAGACCCAGTACTTC,.,TRBV18,many,TRBJ2-5
CASSVNPGTVTDTQYF,TGTGCCAGCAGCGTAAATCCCGGGACGGTCACAGATACGCAGTATTTT,.,TRBV9,many,TRBJ2-3
CSAEGGPERVNQPQHF,TGCAGTGCCGAGGGGGGCCCAGAACGGGTCAATCAGCCCCAGCATTTT,.,TRBV20-1,.,TRBJ1-5
CASSFRGQVQSEQYF,TGTGCCAGCAGCTTCCGGGGACAGGTCCAGTCCGAGCAGTACTTC,TRBD1,TRBV5-6,.,TRBJ2-7
CASSLDRTGSREYF,TGTGCCAGCAGCTTAGATAGGACAGGGAGTCGCGAGTATTTT,TRBD1,TRBV11-3,.,TRBJ2-3
CASIETGTGDTF,TGTGCCAGCATAGAAACCGGGACAGGGGACACCTTC,TRBD1,TRBV2,.,TRBJ1-2
CASSRSNSPLHF,TGTGCCAGCAGCCGGAGCAATTCACCCCTCCACTTT,.,TRBV11-2,many,TRBJ1-6
CSARGGRAETGEQYF,TGCAGTGCTAGGGGGGGCCGGGCGGAAACGGGGGAGCAGTACTTC,.,TRBV20-1,.,TRBJ2-7
CASSQGRGGVEKLFF,TGTGCCAGCAGCCAAGGTAGAGGGGGGGTTGAAAAACTGTTTTTT,.,TRBV3-1,.,TRBJ1-4
CASSDEGGAGNTDTQYF,TGTGCCAGCAGCGACGAGGGGGGAGCGGGGAACACAGATACGCAGTATTTT,.,TRBV9,.,TRBJ2-3
CASGAYPNEKLFF,TGTGCCAGCGGAGCCTACCCTAATGAAAAACTGTTTTTT,.,TRBV28,few,TRBJ1-4
CASSIGVSSGNTIYF,TGTGCCAGTAGTATAGGGGTCAGCTCTGGAAACACCATATATTTT,.,TRBV19,.,TRBJ1-3
CASGLGTLNTEAFF,TGCGCCAGCGGCTTGGGAACATTGAACACTGAAGCTTTCTTT,.,TRBV5-1,.,TRBJ1-1
CASSPASTDTQYF,TGTGCCAGTAGCCCGGCAAGCACAGATACGCAGTATTTT,.,TRBV19,many,TRBJ2-3